This T cell receptor beta chain was sequenced during a study of technical replicates of blood from a few donors. Sequenced by immunoSEQ multiplex PCR; TCRdb stores in-frame clones only, minus some. The table has some 87,000 clones, about 93% seen once. Germline-derived CDR1 and CDR2 are SGHTA and FQGNSA. CDR3 length: 15 residues. V was clipped by 6 bases and J by 5 bases; unmatched bases: 10. J is TRBJ1-5 and V is TRBV7-2, with 7 bases fitting TRBD1. This receptor was identified in a human donor in good health. The specimen was T cells isolated from PBMCs. The CDR3 spells CASRPPGQTYQPQHF. Written as DNA, the CDR3 is TGTGCCAGCAGGCCACCGGGACAGACTTATCAGCCCCAGCATTTT. The full variable domain, rest sourced from reference TRBV7-2 and TRBJ1-5, is GAGVSQSPSNKVTEKGKDVELRCDPISGHTALYWYRQSLGQGLEFLIYFQGNSAPDKSGLPSDRFSAERTGGSVSTLTIQRTQQEDSAVYLCASRPPGQTYQPQHFGDGTRLSIL.